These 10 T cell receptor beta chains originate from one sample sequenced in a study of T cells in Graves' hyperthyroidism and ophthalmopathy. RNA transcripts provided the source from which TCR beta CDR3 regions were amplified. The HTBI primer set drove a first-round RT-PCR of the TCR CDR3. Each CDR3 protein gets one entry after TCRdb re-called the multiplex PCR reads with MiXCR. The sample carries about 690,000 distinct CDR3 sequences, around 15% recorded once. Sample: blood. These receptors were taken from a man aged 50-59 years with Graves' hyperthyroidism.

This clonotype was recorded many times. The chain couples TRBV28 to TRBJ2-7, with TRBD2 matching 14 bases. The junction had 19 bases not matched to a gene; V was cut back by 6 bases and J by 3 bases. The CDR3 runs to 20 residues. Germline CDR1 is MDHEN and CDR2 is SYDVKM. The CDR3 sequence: CASSGGRGTSGSRWVYEQYF. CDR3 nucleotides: TGTGCCAGCAGCGGGGGAAGGGGGACTAGCGGGAGCCGGTGGGTCTACGAGCAGTACTTC.

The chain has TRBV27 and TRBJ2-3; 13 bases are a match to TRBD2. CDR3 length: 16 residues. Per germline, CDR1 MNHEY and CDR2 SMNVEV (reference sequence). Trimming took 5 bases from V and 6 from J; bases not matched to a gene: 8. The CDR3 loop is CASSPRLAGGYDTQYF. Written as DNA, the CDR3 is TGTGCCAGCAGTCCCCGACTAGCGGGGGGTTATGATACGCAGTATTTT.

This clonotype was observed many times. CDR3 residues: CASSIDGGEQFF. CDR3 sequence (DNA): TGTGCCAGTAGTATAGATGGAGGTGAGCAGTTCTTC. This sequence joins TRBV19 and TRBJ2-1, with D possibly being TRBD2 (5 bases). Per germline, CDR1 LNHDA and CDR2 SQIVND (reference sequence). The CDR3 runs to 12 residues. V lost 0 bases and J 9 bases, leaving 6 bases between the germline ends.

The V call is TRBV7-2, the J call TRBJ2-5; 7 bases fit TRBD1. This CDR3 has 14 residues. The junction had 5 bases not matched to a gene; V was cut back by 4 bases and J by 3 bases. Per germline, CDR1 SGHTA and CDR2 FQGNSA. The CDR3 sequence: CASSSQGVKETQYF. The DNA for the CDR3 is TGTGCCAGCAGCTCCCAGGGGGTAAAAGAGACCCAGTACTTC.

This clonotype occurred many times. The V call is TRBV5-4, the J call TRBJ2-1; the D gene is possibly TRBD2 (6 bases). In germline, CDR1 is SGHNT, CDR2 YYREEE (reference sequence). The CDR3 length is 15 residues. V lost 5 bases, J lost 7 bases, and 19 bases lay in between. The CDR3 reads CASSHPEGGFNEQFF. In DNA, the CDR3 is TGTGCCAGCAGTCATCCGGAGGGAGGCTTTAATGAGCAGTTCTTC.

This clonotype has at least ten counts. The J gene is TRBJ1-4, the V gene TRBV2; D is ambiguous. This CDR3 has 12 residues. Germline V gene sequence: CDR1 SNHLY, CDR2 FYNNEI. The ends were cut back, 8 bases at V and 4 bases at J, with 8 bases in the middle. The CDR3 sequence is CASRGNNEKLFF. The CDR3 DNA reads TGTGCCAGCCGGGGAAATAATGAAAAACTGTTTTTT.

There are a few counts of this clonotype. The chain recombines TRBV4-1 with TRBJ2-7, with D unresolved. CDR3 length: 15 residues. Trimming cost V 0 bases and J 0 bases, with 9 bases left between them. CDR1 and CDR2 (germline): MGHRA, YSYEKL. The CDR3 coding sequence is TGCGCCAGCAGCCAAGATCTGGGTCTCTCCTACGAGCAGTACTTC. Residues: CASSQDLGLSYEQYF.

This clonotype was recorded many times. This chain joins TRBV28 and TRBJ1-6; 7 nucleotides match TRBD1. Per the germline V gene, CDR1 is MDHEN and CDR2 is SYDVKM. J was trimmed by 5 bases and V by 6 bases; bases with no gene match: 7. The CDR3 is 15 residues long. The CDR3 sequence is CASRLDRRNNSPLHF. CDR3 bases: TGTGCCAGCAGGTTGGACAGGAGGAATAATTCACCCCTCCACTTT.

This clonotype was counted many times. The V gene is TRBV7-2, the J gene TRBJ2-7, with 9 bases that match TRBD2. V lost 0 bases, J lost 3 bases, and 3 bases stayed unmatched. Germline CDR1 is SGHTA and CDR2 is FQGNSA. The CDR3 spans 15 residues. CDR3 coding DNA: TGTGCCAGCAGCTTAGCGCCACTAGCGGGCTACGAGCAGTACTTC. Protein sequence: CASSLAPLAGYEQYF.

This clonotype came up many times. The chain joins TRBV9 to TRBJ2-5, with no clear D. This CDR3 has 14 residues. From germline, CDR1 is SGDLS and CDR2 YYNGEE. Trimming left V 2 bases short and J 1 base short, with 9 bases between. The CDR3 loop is CASSVGNTQETQYF. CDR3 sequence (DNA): TGTGCCAGCAGCGTGGGGAATACCCAAGAGACCCAGTACTTC.